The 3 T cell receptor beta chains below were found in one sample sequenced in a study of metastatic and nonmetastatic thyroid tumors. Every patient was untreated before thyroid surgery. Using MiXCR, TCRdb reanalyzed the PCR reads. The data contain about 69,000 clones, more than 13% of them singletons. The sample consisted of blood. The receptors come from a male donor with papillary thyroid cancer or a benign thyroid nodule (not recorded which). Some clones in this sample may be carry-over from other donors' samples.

CDR3 region: CASSLVGIKETQYF. CDR3 bases: TGTGCCAGCAGCTTAGTCGGCATTAAAGAGACCCAGTACTTC. The rearrangement links TRBV5-8 to TRBJ2-5; D not resolved. V lost 2 bases and J lost 3, with 11 bases in between. The CDR3 is made up of 14 amino acids. CDR1 is SGHTS, CDR2 YDEGEE, per germline. Full variable domain (remainder filled in from reference TRBV5-8 and TRBJ2-5): EAGVTQSPTHLIKTRGQQATLRCSPISGHTSVYWYQQALGLGLQFLLWYDEGEERNRGNFPPRFSGRQFPNYSSELNVNALELEDSALYLCASSLVGIKETQYFGPGTRLLVL.

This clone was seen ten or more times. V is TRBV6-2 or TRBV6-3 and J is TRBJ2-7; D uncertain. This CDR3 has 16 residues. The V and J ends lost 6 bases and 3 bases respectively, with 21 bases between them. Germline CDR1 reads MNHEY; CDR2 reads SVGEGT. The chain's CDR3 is CASREPYINWGYEQYF. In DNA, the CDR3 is TGTGCCAGCAGGGAGCCCTACATTAACTGGGGCTACGAGCAGTACTTC.

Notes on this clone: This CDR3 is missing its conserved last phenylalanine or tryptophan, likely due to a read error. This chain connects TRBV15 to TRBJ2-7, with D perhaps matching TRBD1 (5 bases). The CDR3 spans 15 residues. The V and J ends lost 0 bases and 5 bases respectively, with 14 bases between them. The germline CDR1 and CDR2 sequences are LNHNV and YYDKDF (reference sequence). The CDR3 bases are TGTGCCACCAGCAGAGAACGCAGGGAAATGGACGAGCAGTACATA. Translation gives CATSRERREMDEQYI.